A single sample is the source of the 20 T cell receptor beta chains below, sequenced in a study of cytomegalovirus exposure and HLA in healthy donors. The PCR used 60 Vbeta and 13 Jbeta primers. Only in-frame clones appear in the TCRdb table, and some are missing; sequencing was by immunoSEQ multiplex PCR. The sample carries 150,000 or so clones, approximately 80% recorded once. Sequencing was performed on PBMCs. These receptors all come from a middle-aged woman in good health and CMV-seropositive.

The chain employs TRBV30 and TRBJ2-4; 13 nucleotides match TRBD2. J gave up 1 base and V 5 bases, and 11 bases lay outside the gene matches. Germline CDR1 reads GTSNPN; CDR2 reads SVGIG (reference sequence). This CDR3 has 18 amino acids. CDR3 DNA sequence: TGTGCCTGGCGGACTAGCGGGAGAAACGCCGAGGCCAAAAACATTCAGTACTTC. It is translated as CAWRTSGRNAEAKNIQYF.

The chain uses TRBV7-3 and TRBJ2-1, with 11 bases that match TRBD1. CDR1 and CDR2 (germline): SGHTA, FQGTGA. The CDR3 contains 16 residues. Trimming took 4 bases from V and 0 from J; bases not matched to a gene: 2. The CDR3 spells CASSSGTGGSYNEQFF. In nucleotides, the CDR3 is TGTGCCAGCAGCTCCGGGACAGGGGGCTCCTACAATGAGCAGTTCTTC.

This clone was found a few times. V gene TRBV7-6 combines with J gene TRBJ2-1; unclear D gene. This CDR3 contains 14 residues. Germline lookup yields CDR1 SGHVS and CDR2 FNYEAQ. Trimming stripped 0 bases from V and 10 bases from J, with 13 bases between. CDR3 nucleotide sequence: TGTGCCAGCAGCTTAGCGGCTGTTTCAGGCGAGCAGTTCTTC. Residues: CASSLAAVSGEQFF.

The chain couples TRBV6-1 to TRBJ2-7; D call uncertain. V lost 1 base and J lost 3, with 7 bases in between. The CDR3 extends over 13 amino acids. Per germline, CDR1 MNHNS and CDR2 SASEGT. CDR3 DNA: TGTGCCAGCAGTGAAGGGCAGTTCTACGAGCAGTACTTC. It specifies CASSEGQFYEQYF.

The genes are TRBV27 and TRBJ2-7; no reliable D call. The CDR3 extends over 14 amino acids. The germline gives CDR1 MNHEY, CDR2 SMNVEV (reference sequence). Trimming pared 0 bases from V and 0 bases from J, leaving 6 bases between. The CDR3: CASSLSPGSYEQYF. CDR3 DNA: TGTGCCAGCAGTTTATCTCCAGGCTCCTACGAGCAGTACTTC.

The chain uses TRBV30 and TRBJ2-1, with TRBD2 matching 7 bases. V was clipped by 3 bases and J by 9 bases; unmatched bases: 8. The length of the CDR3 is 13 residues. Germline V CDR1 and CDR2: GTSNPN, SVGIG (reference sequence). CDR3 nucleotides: TGTGCCTGGAGCAAAGGCGGGAGTGCTGAGCAGTTCTTC. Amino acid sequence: CAWSKGGSAEQFF.

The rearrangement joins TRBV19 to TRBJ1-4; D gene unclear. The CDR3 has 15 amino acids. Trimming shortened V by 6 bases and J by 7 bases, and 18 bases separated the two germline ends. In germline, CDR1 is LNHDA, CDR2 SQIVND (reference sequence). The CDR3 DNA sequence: TGTGCCAGTAGCTTTATGGCGGGGTTTGTTGAAAAACTGTTTTTT. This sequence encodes CASSFMAGFVEKLFF. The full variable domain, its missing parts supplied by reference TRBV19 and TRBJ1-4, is DGGITQSPKYLFRKEGQNVTLSCEQNLNHDAMYWYRQDPGQGLRLIYYSQIVNDFQKGDIAEGYSVSREKKESFPLTVTSAQKNPTAFYLCASSFMAGFVEKLFFGSGTQLSVL.

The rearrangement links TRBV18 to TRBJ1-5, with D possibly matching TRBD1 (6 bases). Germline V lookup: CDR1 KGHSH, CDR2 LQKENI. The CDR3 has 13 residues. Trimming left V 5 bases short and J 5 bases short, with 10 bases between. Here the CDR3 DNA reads TGTGCCAGCTCAGAAGGGGGGGATCAGCCCCAGCATTTT. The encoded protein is CASSEGGDQPQHF. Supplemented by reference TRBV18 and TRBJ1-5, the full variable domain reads NAGVMQNPRHLVRRRGQEARLRCSPMKGHSHVYWYRQLPEEGLKFMVYLQKENIIDESGMPKERFSAEFPKEGPSILRIQQVVRGDSAAYFCASSEGGDQPQHFGDGTRLSIL.

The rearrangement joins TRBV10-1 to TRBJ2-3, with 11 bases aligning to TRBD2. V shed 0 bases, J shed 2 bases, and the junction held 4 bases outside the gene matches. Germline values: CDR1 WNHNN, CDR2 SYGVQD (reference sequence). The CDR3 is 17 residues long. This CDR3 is CASSESELAGDTDTQYF. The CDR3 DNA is TGCGCCAGCAGTGAGTCGGAACTAGCGGGAGACACAGATACGCAGTATTTT.

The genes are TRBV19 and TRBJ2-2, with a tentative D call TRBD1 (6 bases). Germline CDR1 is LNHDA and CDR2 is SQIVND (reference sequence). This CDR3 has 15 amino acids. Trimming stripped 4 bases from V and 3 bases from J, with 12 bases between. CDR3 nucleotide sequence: TGTGCCAGTAGTAATTGGGACACCTACACCGGGGAGCTGTTTTTT. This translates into CASSNWDTYTGELFF. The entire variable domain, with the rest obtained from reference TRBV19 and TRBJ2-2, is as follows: DGGITQSPKYLFRKEGQNVTLSCEQNLNHDAMYWYRQDPGQGLRLIYYSQIVNDFQKGDIAEGYSVSREKKESFPLTVTSAQKNPTAFYLCASSNWDTYTGELFFGEGSRLTVL.

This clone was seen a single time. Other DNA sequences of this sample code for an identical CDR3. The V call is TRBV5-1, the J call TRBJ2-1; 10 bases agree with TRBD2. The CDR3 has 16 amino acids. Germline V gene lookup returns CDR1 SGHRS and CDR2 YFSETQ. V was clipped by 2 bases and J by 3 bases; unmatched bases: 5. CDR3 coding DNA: TGCGCCAGCAGCTTACTAGCGGGAAGCTTCTACAATGAGCAGTTCTTC. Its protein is CASSLLAGSFYNEQFF.

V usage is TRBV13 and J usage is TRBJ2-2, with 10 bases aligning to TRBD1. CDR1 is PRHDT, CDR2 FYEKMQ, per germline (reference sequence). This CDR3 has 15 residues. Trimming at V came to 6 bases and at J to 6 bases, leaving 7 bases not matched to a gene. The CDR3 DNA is TGTGCCAGCAGGACCGGGACAGGGGCTCCCGGGGAGCTGTTTTTT. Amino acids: CASRTGTGAPGELFF.

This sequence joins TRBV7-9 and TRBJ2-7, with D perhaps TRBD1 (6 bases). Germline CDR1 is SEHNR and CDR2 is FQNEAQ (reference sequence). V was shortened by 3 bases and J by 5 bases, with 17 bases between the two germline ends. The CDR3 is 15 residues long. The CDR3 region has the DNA TGTGCCAGCAGCTTCTGGGGGCGATTTTCCGACGAGCAGTACTTC. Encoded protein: CASSFWGRFSDEQYF.

The CDR3 is CATSRQPTGEKLFF. The CDR3 nucleotides are TGTGCCACCAGCCGACAACCTACGGGGGAAAAACTGTTTTTT. This chain connects TRBV15 to TRBJ1-4, with D uncertain. V gave up 5 bases and J gave up 8 bases, with 15 bases separating them. The CDR3 runs to 14 residues. The V gene's germline CDR1 is LNHNV and CDR2 YYDKDF (reference sequence).

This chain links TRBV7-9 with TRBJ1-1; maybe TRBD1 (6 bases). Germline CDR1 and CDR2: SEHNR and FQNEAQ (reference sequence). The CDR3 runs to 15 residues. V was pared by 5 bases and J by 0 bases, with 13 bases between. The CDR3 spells CASSPGQPMNTEAFF. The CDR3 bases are TGTGCCAGCAGCCCCGGACAGCCCATGAACACTGAAGCTTTCTTT.

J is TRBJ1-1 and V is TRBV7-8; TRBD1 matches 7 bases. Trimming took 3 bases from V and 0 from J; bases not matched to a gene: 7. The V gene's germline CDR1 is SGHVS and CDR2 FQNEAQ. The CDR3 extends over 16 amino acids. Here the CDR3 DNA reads TGTGCCAGCAGCTTCCGGACAGGAAGATTGAACACTGAAGCTTTCTTT. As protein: CASSFRTGRLNTEAFF.

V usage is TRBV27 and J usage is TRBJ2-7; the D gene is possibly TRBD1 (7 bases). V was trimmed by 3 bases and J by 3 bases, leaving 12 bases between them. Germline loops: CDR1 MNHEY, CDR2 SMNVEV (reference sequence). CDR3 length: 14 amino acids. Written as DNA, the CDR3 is TGTGCCAGCAGTTTCAGGGGGGCGGGCTACGAGCAGTACTTC. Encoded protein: CASSFRGAGYEQYF.

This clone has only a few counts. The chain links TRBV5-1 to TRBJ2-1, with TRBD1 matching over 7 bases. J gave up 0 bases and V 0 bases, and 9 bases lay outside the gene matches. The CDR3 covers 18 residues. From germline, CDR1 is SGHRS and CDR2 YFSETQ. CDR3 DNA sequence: TGCGCCAGCAGCTTGGTTATAGCCGGGACAGCCTCCTACAATGAGCAGTTCTTC. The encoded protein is CASSLVIAGTASYNEQFF.

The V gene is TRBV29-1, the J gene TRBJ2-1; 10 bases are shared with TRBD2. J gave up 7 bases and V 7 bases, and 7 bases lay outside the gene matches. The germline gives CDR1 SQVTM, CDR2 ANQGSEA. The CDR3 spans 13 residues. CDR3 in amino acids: CSGVKRGGNEQFF. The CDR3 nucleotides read TGCAGCGGAGTAAAGCGGGGGGGTAATGAGCAGTTCTTC.

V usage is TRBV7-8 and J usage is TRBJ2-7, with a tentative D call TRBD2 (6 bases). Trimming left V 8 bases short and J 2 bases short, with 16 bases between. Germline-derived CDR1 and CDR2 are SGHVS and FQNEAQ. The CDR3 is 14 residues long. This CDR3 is CASAGRNPPYEQYF. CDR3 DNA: TGTGCCAGCGCGGGAAGAAACCCACCCTACGAGCAGTACTTC.